Presented here are 17 T cell receptor beta chains from one specimen sequenced in a study of shared clonotypes between healthy human individuals. The method was immunoSEQ multiplex PCR; TCRdb's version includes in-frame clones alone and lacks a portion of them. The sample gives about 2.1 million clones, around 95% of which show up once; around 1.8% is in the top ten. CD45RO-negative CD8 cells positively selected for CCR7 made up the naive population, which excluded terminally differentiated effector memory CD45RA+ cells. The sample taken for sequencing was naive CD8+ T cells from PBMCs. The receptors stem from a man aged 18 to 35 in good health. Some clones in this sample may be carry-over from other donors' samples.

J is TRBJ2-2 and V is TRBV9; 9 nucleotides line up with TRBD2. Germline V CDR1 and CDR2: SGDLS, YYNGEE. The CDR3 runs to 15 residues. V was clipped by 4 bases and J by 6 bases; unmatched bases: 7. CDR3: CASSQGTSLSGELFF. The CDR3 region has the DNA TGTGCCAGCAGCCAAGGGACTAGCCTCTCCGGGGAGCTGTTTTTT.

This CDR3 is CASSPQGGERAYEQFF. The CDR3, as DNA: TGTGCCAGCTCACCTCAGGGGGGGGAGCGGGCGTATGAGCAGTTCTTC. The rearrangement joins TRBV18 to TRBJ2-1, with D possibly called TRBD1 or TRBD2 (7 bases each). This CDR3 is 16 amino acids long. Germline V CDR1 and CDR2: KGHSH, LQKENI. Trimming took off 3 bases at V and 8 bases at J, with 20 bases between the two ends. Full variable domain (remainder filled in from reference TRBV18 and TRBJ2-1): NAGVMQNPRHLVRRRGQEARLRCSPMKGHSHVYWYRQLPEEGLKFMVYLQKENIIDESGMPKERFSAEFPKEGPSILRIQQVVRGDSAAYFCASSPQGGERAYEQFFGPGTRLTVL.

This rearrangement joins TRBV11-2 to TRBJ2-7; 11 nucleotides agree with TRBD2. The length of the CDR3 is 17 residues. J lost 3 bases, V lost 5 bases, and 12 bases had no gene match. Germline-derived CDR1 and CDR2 are SGHAT and FQNNGV. CDR3 residues: CASSHRGTSGRLYEQYF. The DNA of the CDR3 is TGTGCCAGCAGCCATCGTGGTACTAGCGGGAGACTCTACGAGCAGTACTTC.

This rearrangement joins TRBV5-3 to TRBJ2-7; the D gene is possibly TRBD1 (6 bases). TRBV5-3 is known as an ORF, though its function is uncertain. Trimming took 4 bases from V and 3 from J, leaving 17 bases between them. The CDR3 has 15 amino acids. The CDR3 bases are TGTGCCAGAAGCCCTTGGGTACAGGGATACTACGAGCAGTACTTC. Translated: CARSPWVQGYYEQYF.

CDR3 DNA: TGTGCCAGCTCACCAAGCCGGGGCCTCGAGGGAAACACCATATATTTT. This encodes CASSPSRGLEGNTIYF. V is TRBV18 and J is TRBJ1-3; possibly TRBD1 for D (5 bases). V was shortened by 2 bases and J by 4 bases, with 15 bases between the two germline ends. This CDR3 region has 16 residues. The germline V gene has CDR1 KGHSH and CDR2 LQKENI. The variable domain in full, completed from reference TRBV18 and TRBJ1-3, reads NAGVMQNPRHLVRRRGQEARLRCSPMKGHSHVYWYRQLPEEGLKFMVYLQKENIIDESGMPKERFSAEFPKEGPSILRIQQVVRGDSAAYFCASSPSRGLEGNTIYFGEGSWLTVV.

The chain uses TRBV10-1 and TRBJ2-2, with 7 bases aligning to TRBD1. Germline V gene data show CDR1 as WNHNN and CDR2 as SYGVQD (reference sequence). The trim removed 3 bases at V and 1 base at J, leaving 2 bases unmatched. The CDR3 spans 15 residues. In DNA form, the CDR3 reads TGCGCCAGCAGTGATTACAGGGGGAACACCGGGGAGCTGTTTTTT. The encoded protein is CASSDYRGNTGELFF.

The chain recombines TRBV7-6 with TRBJ2-7, with a possible D match to TRBD2 (6 bases). Deletions cut 2 bases from V and 2 bases from J, with 10 bases between. From germline, CDR1 is SGHVS and CDR2 FNYEAQ. The CDR3 totals 14 residues. CDR3 DNA: TGTGCCAGCAGCTTATACGGGGGAACCTACGAGCAGTACTTC. Encoded protein: CASSLYGGTYEQYF.

The V and J genes are TRBV4-1 and TRBJ2-6; no firm D call. Germline V CDR1 and CDR2: MGHRA, YSYEKL. The CDR3 spans 18 residues. V was cut by 0 bases and J by 1 base, with 13 bases left in between. The CDR3: CASSQDRASNSGANVLTF. The CDR3, as DNA: TGCGCCAGCAGCCAAGACCGCGCTAGTAATTCTGGGGCCAACGTCCTGACTTTC.

This chain uses TRBV6-6 with TRBJ1-2; maybe TRBD1 (5 bases). V lost 0 bases and J lost 4, with 15 bases in between. The CDR3 is 16 residues long. CDR1 and CDR2 from the germline V gene are MNHNY and SVGAGI (reference sequence). In DNA, the CDR3 is TGTGCCAGCAGTTACTCGCCTGACAGTTATATCTATGGCTACACCTTC. Protein product: CASSYSPDSYIYGYTF.

The chain links TRBV7-8 to TRBJ2-1, with 7 bases that match TRBD2. The V and J ends lost 2 bases and 0 bases, in that order; junction bases with no gene match: 10. This CDR3 region has 18 residues. Germline CDR1 is SGHVS and CDR2 is FQNEAQ. CDR3 nucleotides: TGTGCCAGCAGCTTATCGGGTGGGAGGGCCTTCTCCTACAATGAGCAGTTCTTC. Protein: CASSLSGGRAFSYNEQFF.

In this sample, this clone turned up a few times. This chain links TRBV2 with TRBJ2-2; D is unresolved. The germline V gene has CDR1 SNHLY and CDR2 FYNNEI. The CDR3 runs to 16 residues. Deletions cut 0 bases from V and 5 bases from J, with 13 bases between. The CDR3 is CASSEAESLFTGELFF. CDR3 DNA sequence: TGTGCCAGCAGTGAAGCTGAGAGCCTGTTTACCGGGGAGCTGTTTTTT. Looking up the rest from reference TRBV2 and TRBJ2-2 gives the full variable domain: EPEVTQTPSHQVTQMGQEVILRCVPISNHLYFYWYRQILGQKVEFLVSFYNNEISEKSEIFDDQFSVERPDGSNFTLKIRSTKLEDSAMYFCASSEAESLFTGELFFGEGSRLTVL.

A single count supports this clone. The gene calls are TRBV6-4 and TRBJ2-7; the D is unclear. The CDR3 totals 10 residues. V lost 9 bases, J lost 6 bases, and 9 bases lay in between. The germline V gene has CDR1 MRHNA and CDR2 SNTAGT. The CDR3 sequence is CARQAPEQYF. In nucleotides, the CDR3 is TGTGCCAGGCAGGCCCCCGAGCAGTACTTC.

Concerning this clone: Different DNA sequences within this sample yield the same CDR3. This rearrangement joins TRBV7-9 to TRBJ2-3, with D uncertain. The CDR3 covers 13 residues. The V end was cut by 5 bases, the J end by 4 bases, with 10 bases between. Germline loops: CDR1 SEHNR, CDR2 FQNEAQ (reference sequence). The CDR3 nucleotides read TGTGCCAGCAGCCCGCAGGTTGCAGATACGCAGTATTTT. Amino acids: CASSPQVADTQYF.

J is TRBJ1-2 and V is TRBV4-2; 9 nucleotides align to TRBD1. The V gene's germline CDR1 is LGHNA and CDR2 YNFKEQ. The CDR3 loop spans 14 amino acids. V lost 0 bases to trimming and J lost 7 bases; unmatched junction nucleotides: 3. The CDR3 protein is CASSQDTGGGGYTF. The CDR3 DNA sequence: TGTGCCAGCAGCCAAGACACAGGGGGCGGTGGCTACACCTTC.

This chain connects TRBV15 to TRBJ2-5, with 8 bases that match TRBD2. The CDR3 loop spans 14 amino acids. V dropped 5 bases and J dropped 5; count of bases not matched to a gene: 7. Germline CDR1 LNHNV, CDR2 YYDKDF (reference sequence). The CDR3 bases are TGTGCCACCAGCGCGGGCGGGAGGAGGGAGACCCAGTACTTC. Its translation is CATSAGGRRETQYF. The whole variable domain, filled in from reference TRBV15 and TRBJ2-5, reads DAMVIQNPRYQVTQFGKPVTLSCSQTLNHNVMYWYQQKSSQAPKLLFHYYDKDFNNEADTPDNFQSRRPNTSFCFLDIRSPGLGDTAMYLCATSAGGRRETQYFGPGTRLLVL.

This chain links TRBV7-9 with TRBJ2-1; perhaps TRBD2 as D (7 bases). CDR1 is SEHNR, CDR2 FQNEAQ, per germline (reference sequence). The CDR3 spans 14 residues. V shed 1 base and J shed 12 bases, with 16 bases lying between them. The CDR3 nucleotides read TGTGCCAGCAGCTTAGAGGTCGGGGGGCAGAGGCAGTTCTTC. This translates into CASSLEVGGQRQFF.

The chain has TRBV7-9 and TRBJ2-5, with D possibly matching TRBD1 (6 bases). Per the germline V gene, CDR1 is SEHNR and CDR2 is FQNEAQ (reference sequence). This CDR3 spans 15 amino acids. Trimming removed 3 bases from V and 2 bases from J, with 13 bases in between. The CDR3 DNA follows: TGTGCCAGCAGCTTTACCGGGACATCTCAAGAGACCCAGTACTTC. This codes for CASSFTGTSQETQYF.